Below are 25 T cell receptor beta chains sequenced from a single sample in a study of shared clonotypes between healthy human individuals. Profiled with immunoSEQ multiplex PCR; TCRdb holds only in-frame clones, not every one. The sample lists about 2.4 million clones, over 85% occurring once. Sequencing was performed on naive CD4+ T cells from PBMCs. As for subset: CD45RA+ positively selected. The receptors were sampled from a man between 18 and 29 years old in good health. Some clones in this sample may be carry-over from other donors' samples.

The gene calls are TRBV14 and TRBJ2-3; 14 bases line up with TRBD2. CDR3 length: 20 residues. The junction had 18 bases not matched to a gene; V was cut back by 0 bases and J by 10 bases. Germline V CDR1 and CDR2: SGHDN, FVKESK. In DNA, the CDR3 is TGTGCCAGCAGCCAAGACGGACTAGCGGGAGGTTTACCGGATCGGCGTGCGCAGTATTTT. The encoded protein is CASSQDGLAGGLPDRRAQYF.

This clone was recorded only once. The CDR3 nucleotides are TGTGCCACCAGGTCGGACAGCTACGAGCAGTACTTC. Protein: CATRSDSYEQYF. The chain couples TRBV28 to TRBJ2-7; the D gene is possibly TRBD1 (6 bases). Trimming left V 10 bases short and J 3 bases short, with 13 bases between. CDR1 MDHEN and CDR2 SYDVKM come from the germline V gene. The CDR3 extends over 12 amino acids. Drawing the rest from reference TRBV28 and TRBJ2-7, the complete variable domain is DVKVTQSSRYLVKRTGEKVFLECVQDMDHENMFWYRQDPGLGLRLIYFSYDVKMKEKGDIPEGYSVSREKKERFSLILESASTNQTSMYLCATRSDSYEQYFGPGTRLTVT.

The chain uses TRBV10-2 and TRBJ1-1; D may be TRBD1 (5 bases). The CDR3 runs to 16 residues. Germline V gene data show CDR1 as WSHSY and CDR2 as SAAADI. Trimming removed 2 bases at V and 4 bases at J, with 17 bases between. CDR3 sequence reads: CASSERWAGTGTEAFF. As DNA, the CDR3 is TGCGCCAGCAGTGAGCGATGGGCAGGGACCGGCACTGAAGCTTTCTTT.

J is TRBJ2-7 and V is TRBV5-8; 7 bases match TRBD1. There are 15 residues in the CDR3. V shed 4 bases, J shed 3 bases, and the junction held 10 bases outside the gene matches. Per the germline V gene, CDR1 is SGHTS and CDR2 is YDEGEE. CDR3 amino acids: CASSQRTGPGYEQYF. Written as DNA, the CDR3 is TGTGCCAGCAGCCAAAGGACAGGACCTGGCTACGAGCAGTACTTC. Supplemented by reference TRBV5-8 and TRBJ2-7, the full variable domain reads EAGVTQSPTHLIKTRGQQATLRCSPISGHTSVYWYQQALGLGLQFLLWYDEGEERNRGNFPPRFSGRQFPNYSSELNVNALELEDSALYLCASSQRTGPGYEQYFGPGTRLTVT.

The chain has TRBV28 and TRBJ2-2; 7 nucleotides match TRBD2. Unmatched junction bases numbered 10, after V lost 4 bases and J lost 5 bases. Germline assignment: CDR1 MDHEN and CDR2 SYDVKM. This CDR3 comprises 16 residues. The CDR3 coding sequence is TGTGCCAGCAGTTCCCCCGGGGAGGGGTATACCGGGGAGCTGTTTTTT. Translating it yields CASSSPGEGYTGELFF.

The rearrangement joins TRBV7-7 to TRBJ2-2; D remains ambiguous. Trimming stripped 1 base from V and 6 bases from J, with 6 bases between. Germline V gives CDR1 SSHAT, CDR2 FNYEAQ (reference sequence). The CDR3 length is 13 residues. The CDR3 spells CASSLGIAGELFF. The CDR3 DNA reads as TGTGCCAGCAGCTTAGGGATCGCCGGGGAGCTGTTTTTT.

Turning to this clone: A junction end diverges from the germline sequence, so it may reflect a read error. V is TRBV18 and J is TRBJ1-2; 11 bases fit TRBD1. CDR3 size: 16 residues. Germline CDR1 and CDR2: KGHSH and LQKENI. CDR3 loop: CASAPPGGQGALGYTF. The CDR3 DNA follows: TGTGCCAGCGCACCCCCCGGCGGACAGGGGGCGTTAGGCTACACCTTC.

The chain joins TRBV7-3 to TRBJ2-3; D assignment may be TRBD1 or TRBD2 (6 bases each). Germline V lookup: CDR1 SGHTA, CDR2 FQGTGA. Trimming took 4 bases from V and 1 from J, leaving 15 bases between them. The length of the CDR3 is 16 residues. The CDR3 sequence: CASSSSMGGGTDTQYF. DNA for the CDR3: TGTGCCAGCAGCTCTTCGATGGGGGGCGGCACAGATACGCAGTATTTT. The variable domain in full, with the rest retrieved from reference TRBV7-3 and TRBJ2-3, is GAGVSQTPSNKVTEKGKYVELRCDPISGHTALYWYRQSLGQGPEFLIYFQGTGAADDSGLPNDRFFAVRPEGSVSTLKIQRTERGDSAVYLCASSSSMGGGTDTQYFGPGTRLTVL.

With regard to this clone: The junction departs from germline at one end; a sequencing error may be responsible. J is TRBJ2-1 and V is TRBV11-2; a weak D match, TRBD1 (6 bases). The germline V gene encodes CDR1 SGHAT and CDR2 FQNNGV. The CDR3 consists of 12 residues. In nucleotides, the CDR3 is TGTGCCAGCAGCCCGGACAGTTCCCTTTTGATCTTC. Its translation is CASSPDSSLLIF.

About this clone: It may be a read error: a sequence one base away is much more abundant. Additional DNA sequences in this sample encode the identical CDR3. The chain couples TRBV19 to TRBJ1-5; 10 bases are a match to TRBD1. V gave up 5 bases and J gave up 2 bases; unmatched junction bases: 0. Germline CDR1 reads LNHDA; CDR2 reads SQIVND (reference sequence). This CDR3 comprises 14 residues. The CDR3 is CASSGTGGNQPQHF. CDR3 coding DNA: TGTGCCAGTAGTGGGACAGGGGGCAATCAGCCCCAGCATTTT.

The chain links TRBV11-2 to TRBJ2-1; 8 bases are a match to TRBD2. The junction had 9 bases not matched to a gene; V was cut back by 1 base and J by 4 bases. This CDR3 contains 17 residues. CDR1 is SGHAT and CDR2 is FQNNGV in the germline V gene. The CDR3 DNA is TGTGCCAGCAGCTTAGGGTGGGCTAGCGGGTCTTACAATGAGCAGTTCTTC. It translates to CASSLGWASGSYNEQFF.

The J gene is TRBJ2-1, the V gene TRBV7-8, with 13 bases aligning to TRBD2. Germline values: CDR1 SGHVS, CDR2 FQNEAQ. V trimming: 5 bases; J trimming: 10 bases; junction bases outside the gene matches: 8. This CDR3 spans 15 amino acids. Here the CDR3 reads CASSTGLAGSGEQFF. CDR3 nucleotide sequence: TGTGCCAGCAGCACGGGACTAGCGGGATCCGGGGAGCAGTTCTTC.

This chain's CDR3 is CASRPGAEQFF. The CDR3 DNA reads TGTGCCAGCAGGCCGGGGGCCGAGCAGTTCTTC. V and J are TRBV2 and TRBJ2-1; D tentatively fits TRBD1 or TRBD2 (6 bases each). V was trimmed by 6 bases and J by 10 bases, leaving 10 bases between them. Germline CDR1 and CDR2: SNHLY and FYNNEI. CDR3 length: 11 amino acids.

Turning to this clone: The identical CDR3 is also encoded by other nucleotide sequences in the sample. The chain couples TRBV7-3 to TRBJ2-5; weak D call: TRBD2 (6 bases). CDR3 length: 14 amino acids. Germline CDR1 and CDR2: SGHTA and FQGTGA. With 2 bases removed from V and 0 bases from J, the gap between germline ends came to 7 bases. The CDR3 nucleotides read TGTGCCAGCAGCTTAGGGGGGTACCAAGAGACCCAGTACTTC. Protein product: CASSLGGYQETQYF.

This sequence joins TRBV11-2 and TRBJ2-1; D possibly corresponds to TRBD1 (6 bases). The CDR3 is made up of 13 amino acids. Germline CDR1 and CDR2: SGHAT and FQNNGV. Between the trimmed V and J ends, which lost 8 bases and 3 bases, there was a span of 11 bases. The CDR3 DNA reads as TGTGCCAGCTCCTGGGACAACTACAATGAGCAGTTCTTC. Protein sequence: CASSWDNYNEQFF.

The rearrangement uses TRBV7-3 and TRBJ1-2, with D unresolved. Germline V gives CDR1 SGHTA, CDR2 FQGTGA. The CDR3 is 12 amino acids. The V end lost 5 bases, the J end lost 2 bases, and 6 bases lay between the germline ends. This CDR3 reads CASSPQNYGYTF. The CDR3 nucleotides are TGTGCCAGCAGCCCCCAGAACTATGGCTACACCTTC. The complete variable domain, with remaining parts taken from reference TRBV7-3 and TRBJ1-2, reads GAGVSQTPSNKVTEKGKYVELRCDPISGHTALYWYRQSLGQGPEFLIYFQGTGAADDSGLPNDRFFAVRPEGSVSTLKIQRTERGDSAVYLCASSPQNYGYTFGSGTRLTVV.

The chain joins TRBV11-3 to TRBJ2-5, with D tentatively TRBD1 or TRBD2 (5 bases each). The CDR3 has 19 residues. The V and J ends lost 1 base and 5 bases respectively, with 26 bases between them. CDR1 is SGHNT, CDR2 YENEEA, per germline. The CDR3 DNA reads TGTGCCAGCAGCTTAGGGACAACCTTGGGCCAACCGACGGGGGAGACCCAGTACTTC. It specifies CASSLGTTLGQPTGETQYF.

The V gene is TRBV2, the J gene TRBJ2-5; the D gene is possibly TRBD2 (5 bases). Germline CDR1 and CDR2: SNHLY and FYNNEI. The CDR3 is made up of 14 amino acids. The V end lost 3 bases, the J end lost 2 bases, and 10 bases lay between the germline ends. The CDR3 reads CASSDKRSQETQYF. The CDR3 region has the DNA TGTGCCAGCAGTGACAAGCGGTCACAAGAGACCCAGTACTTC.

Turning to this clone: The same CDR3 also results from other DNA sequences found in this sample. V usage is TRBV5-1 and J usage is TRBJ2-2, with a tentative D call TRBD1 (6 bases). Germline assignment: CDR1 SGHRS and CDR2 YFSETQ. The CDR3 length is 13 residues. Trimming pared 2 bases from V and 5 bases from J, leaving 7 bases between. The CDR3 spells CASSLTGTGELFF. CDR3 in DNA: TGCGCCAGCAGCTTAACAGGGACCGGGGAGCTGTTTTTT.

The chain is built from TRBV28 and TRBJ2-7; possible D gene TRBD2, 5 bases. V was shortened by 5 bases and J by 3 bases, with 14 bases between the two germline ends. Germline V CDR1 and CDR2: MDHEN, SYDVKM. The CDR3 extends over 14 amino acids. As DNA, the CDR3 is TGTGCCAGCAGTCTCCCCGGGGAAGGCTACGAGCAGTACTTC. Translation: CASSLPGEGYEQYF. The variable domain in full, with the rest retrieved from reference TRBV28 and TRBJ2-7, is DVKVTQSSRYLVKRTGEKVFLECVQDMDHENMFWYRQDPGLGLRLIYFSYDVKMKEKGDIPEGYSVSREKKERFSLILESASTNQTSMYLCASSLPGEGYEQYFGPGTRLTVT.

In this sample, this clone turned up a few times. V usage is TRBV7-2 and J usage is TRBJ1-5; TRBD1 is a possible D gene (5 bases). Germline loops: CDR1 SGHTA, CDR2 FQGNSA. The CDR3 length is 15 residues. The ends were cut back, 0 bases at V and 4 bases at J, with 10 bases in the middle. The CDR3, as DNA: TGTGCCAGCAGCTTAGCGGCGACAGCTAATCAGCCCCAGCATTTT. Translated: CASSLAATANQPQHF.

The rearrangement links TRBV5-1 to TRBJ2-3, with a weak D call TRBD1 (5 bases). V was pared by 4 bases and J by 3 bases, with 18 bases between. Germline lookup yields CDR1 SGHRS and CDR2 YFSETQ. This CDR3 has 16 amino acids. CDR3 coding DNA: TGCGCCAGCAGCCAAGGGGATGGGAACCCGACAGATACGCAGTATTTT. This translates into CASSQGDGNPTDTQYF.

V is TRBV6-6 and J is TRBJ1-5; the match to TRBD1 covers 9 bases. The CDR3 is 14 residues long. Per germline, CDR1 MNHNY and CDR2 SVGAGI (reference sequence). The V segment lost 0 bases and the J segment 6 bases; nucleotides outside the gene matches: 0. The chain's CDR3 is CASSYSTGGQPQHF. DNA for the CDR3: TGTGCCAGCAGTTACTCGACAGGGGGTCAGCCCCAGCATTTT.

This rearrangement joins TRBV30 to TRBJ2-3; TRBD2 aligns across 8 bases. The CDR3 sequence is 15 residues long. V was clipped by 3 bases and J by 4 bases; unmatched bases: 9. Germline CDR1 reads GTSNPN; CDR2 reads SVGIG (reference sequence). The CDR3 sequence is CAWSAWIAGSDTQYF. The CDR3 DNA sequence: TGTGCCTGGAGCGCTTGGATAGCGGGATCAGATACGCAGTATTTT.

This clone showed up just once. The rearrangement joins TRBV11-3 to TRBJ2-5; TRBD1 matches 8 bases. Per the germline V gene, CDR1 is SGHNT and CDR2 is YENEEA. The CDR3 totals 15 residues. With 1 base clipped from V and 4 bases from J, the junction kept 5 bases outside the gene matches. CDR3 loop: CASSLGDRITETQYF. Written as DNA, the CDR3 is TGTGCCAGCAGCTTAGGGGACAGGATCACAGAGACCCAGTACTTC.